This TCR beta chain comes out of a study of PD-L1 blockade in urothelial cancer (dated by TCRdb to about 2017). Broadly, across the study: Therapy was started at some point between 2013 and 2015 for all patients, and atezolizumab 1,200 mg was administered intravenously every 3 weeks. Pretreatment blood TCR-seq was available for twenty-nine patients, at least one posttreatment blood collection was obtained for 24 patients, and tumor TCR-seq was available for 24 patients. A median of around 150,000 T cells and roughly 80,000 unique TCRs was obtained from blood samples, and a median clonality of approximately 0.086 was observed. Patients had an ECOG performance status of 0 or 1 and had received between 0 and 3 prior chemotherapy regimens. The study was an exploratory multi-omic analysis of somatic, immune and clinical correlates of response to PD-L1 blockade with atezolizumab in urothelial cancer. Pretreatment tumor samples and matched peripheral blood, collected serially before and after atezolizumab treatment, underwent TCR sequencing. Durable clinical benefit was achieved by nine patients but not by the remaining 20. About 90% of the 29 patients were identified as males with urothelial cancer of bladder origin, and a prior smoking history was reported by 18 of 29 patients. Whole exome sequencing and RNA sequencing of pretreatment tumors were performed alongside TCR sequencing in the same patients. Durable clinical benefit was defined as a progression-free survival longer than 6 months, and TCR features were additionally tested against progression-free survival and overall survival. Blood samples were analyzed 3 weeks after the start of treatment (second dose) and 6 weeks after the start of treatment. Beyond this particular receptor, the publication reports: Small sample size (n ≈ 27) and many exploratory analyses mean the results are intended to be hypothesis-generating. Improved progression-free and overall survival was found to be associated with pretreatment peripheral blood TCR clonality below the median. At 3 weeks after the start of treatment, tumor-associated TCR clones in peripheral blood had expanded more in patients with durable benefit (n ≈ 20, p = 0.022).

To estimate absolute template abundance from read counts, synthetic TCR analog templates were spiked into each PCR. The immunoSEQ assay used bias-controlled V and J gene primers to amplify TCRbeta CDR3 regions from genomic DNA. Sequencing of rearranged TCRbeta segments was performed at approximately 20X coverage. From the authors' description of their analysis: Clustering was used to correct sequencing errors, and CDR3s were annotated against IMGT so that V, D and J genes could be assigned. Downstream analyses used only productive TCRbeta rearrangements and left out out-of-frame or stop-codon sequences. Clonality was computed as one minus Shannon entropy normalized by the log of the number of unique productive sequences. Clones differing between time points or between blood and tumor were identified by Fisher's exact test with Benjamini-Hochberg correction at adjusted p below 0.01. Here the immuneACCESS table is served through TCRdb, limited to in-frame sequences with V and J called. Missing clones are a known gap in these copies; in checked studies unresolved V genes cover under half, and the rest lacks a known reason. V, J and clone size were drawn from that table, and D and trimming were deduced from the DNA. The sample table records 75,000 to 100,000 clones; approximately 87% of these occur just once. Around 7.7% of the sample goes to the ten largest clones.

Reading the label with the study, this specimen's time point is: peripheral blood 6 weeks after treatment start. The cohort comprised 25 to 30 patients with locally advanced or metastatic urothelial carcinoma treated at Memorial Sloan Kettering on a trial protocol. Peripheral blood mononuclear cells were collected pretreatment and during treatment, at between 1 and 8 total time points per patient. The Qiagen DNeasy Blood extraction kit was used to purify genomic DNA from total PBMCs and tumor samples. PBMCs were collected pretreatment and during treatment and were isolated and stored as previously described. The CDR3 contains 15 residues, cysteine and phenylalanine counted. This entry keeps only the CDR3 DNA: 45 bases, framed from base 1. Trimming takes 4 bases off V and 7 bases off J; junction bases not matched to a gene: 3. Taken from the germline V gene, the CDR1 and CDR2 loops are SNHLY and FYNNEI.

As concerns this clone: No antigen is known for it. Per-base qualities were not stored, and no clone one base away is much larger.

This chain joins TRBV2 to TRBJ2-1; TRBD2 aligns with 14 central bases. This receptor was taken from an older man with urothelial cancer. The source material was PBMCs, sampled around atezolizumab (anti-PD-L1) treatment. The DNA sequence is given as TGTGCCAGCAGTGGACTAGCGGGGGGGCGAAATGAGCAGTTCTTC. Its translation is CASSGLAGGRNEQFF.